These 29 T cell receptor beta chains were sequenced from one sample in a study of shared clonotypes between healthy human individuals. Only in-frame clones appear in the TCRdb table, and some are missing; sequencing was by immunoSEQ multiplex PCR. This sample carries about 500,000 clones, approximately 80% of them seen once, and the ten largest clones take approximately 12%. The sequenced material came from PBMCs. The receptors derive from a woman aged 40 to 50 in good health. Some clones in this sample may be carry-over from other donors' samples.

The chain links TRBV25-1 to TRBJ2-7, with D maybe TRBD2 (7 bases). Germline V gene sequence: CDR1 MGHDK, CDR2 SYGVNS. The germline V and J ends were trimmed by 7 bases and 4 bases, with 23 bases remaining between them. The CDR3 runs to 16 residues. The CDR3 protein is CASNPTWGGLRYEQYF. The CDR3 DNA is TGTGCCAGCAACCCGACCTGGGGGGGGCTTAGGTACGAGCAGTACTTC.

V and J are TRBV20-1 and TRBJ1-2, with D perhaps matching TRBD1 (6 bases). The CDR3 has 11 amino acids. Germline values: CDR1 DFQATT, CDR2 SNEGSKA (reference sequence). CDR3 sequence (DNA): TGCGGGGGGCAGCATGACTATGGCTACACCTTC. This encodes CGGQHDYGYTF.

This clone was recorded a few times. The genes are TRBV9 and TRBJ2-2; TRBD1 aligns across 8 bases. The CDR3 is made up of 15 amino acids. Germline V lookup: CDR1 SGDLS, CDR2 YYNGEE. Germline trimming cut 4 bases from V and 5 bases from J; bases unmatched to any gene: 7. CDR3 in DNA: TGTGCCAGCAGCACAGGACAGGGACATACCGGGGAGCTGTTTTTT. Protein product: CASSTGQGHTGELFF.

The rearrangement links TRBV18 to TRBJ2-2; D call uncertain. Trimming took 4 bases from V and 0 from J, leaving 9 bases between them. This CDR3 has 15 amino acids. Germline values: CDR1 KGHSH, CDR2 LQKENI. CDR3: CASSRSLANTGELFF. CDR3 in DNA: TGTGCCAGCTCACGGTCTCTCGCGAACACCGGGGAGCTGTTTTTT.

The chain recombines TRBV6-9 with TRBJ1-1; the match to TRBD1 covers 8 bases. The CDR3 runs 17 residues. V lost 6 bases, J lost 2 bases, and 14 bases stayed unmatched. Per germline, CDR1 MNHGY and CDR2 SVAAGI. DNA for the CDR3: TGTGCCAGCAGCCACATCCATCGGACAGGGAGTAACACTGAAGCTTTCTTT. It yields the protein CASSHIHRTGSNTEAFF.

The chain has TRBV29-1 and TRBJ2-7; the match to TRBD2 covers 9 bases. Trimming removed 6 bases from V and 4 bases from J; junction bases left unmatched: 7. This CDR3 has 13 amino acids. Germline CDR1 and CDR2: SQVTM and ANQGSEA. CDR3 amino acids: CSVLAGEFYEQYF. In DNA, the CDR3 is TGCAGCGTCTTAGCGGGAGAGTTTTACGAGCAGTACTTC.

In this sample, this clone turned up a few times. The CDR3 sequence is CASSARRGEYGYTF. In DNA form, the CDR3 reads TGTGCCAGCAGCGCCCGCAGGGGAGAGTATGGCTACACCTTC. The chain links TRBV7-8 to TRBJ1-2; a weak D match, TRBD1 (6 bases). Trimming pared 5 bases from V and 5 bases from J, leaving 15 bases between. The germline V gene encodes CDR1 SGHVS and CDR2 FQNEAQ. The length of the CDR3 is 14 residues.

V is TRBV4-2 and J is TRBJ2-3; 8 positions agree with TRBD2. In germline, CDR1 is LGHNA, CDR2 YNFKEQ. The junction had 8 bases not matched to a gene; V was cut back by 0 bases and J by 6 bases. The CDR3 is 16 amino acids. The CDR3 sequence: CASSQDTGRAPDTQYF. CDR3 nucleotides: TGTGCCAGCAGCCAAGACACCGGGAGGGCCCCGGATACGCAGTATTTT.

The chain employs TRBV7-2 and TRBJ1-4, with TRBD1 matching 9 bases. Trimming cost V 2 bases and J 8 bases; bases outside gene matches: 6. Germline values: CDR1 SGHTA, CDR2 FQGNSA. The CDR3 is made up of 15 amino acids. In DNA form, the CDR3 reads TGTGCCAGCAGCTTATTAGGGACAGGGTTGGAAAAACTGTTTTTT. It specifies CASSLLGTGLEKLFF.

With regard to this clone: With a far larger clone one base away, a read error is the likely cause. Other DNA sequences in this sample translate to the same CDR3. The rearrangement joins TRBV6-1 to TRBJ1-3; D possibly corresponds to TRBD1 (6 bases). The CDR3 runs to 13 residues. Per the germline V gene, CDR1 is MNHNS and CDR2 is SASEGT. The CDR3 reads CASTGDTGNTIYF. The DNA for the CDR3 is TGTGCCAGCACGGGGGACACAGGAAACACCATATACTTT.

The chain is built from TRBV28 and TRBJ1-1, with D uncertain. The ends were cut back, 6 bases at V and 3 bases at J, with 11 bases in the middle. Germline CDR1 is MDHEN and CDR2 is SYDVKM. The CDR3 is made up of 13 amino acids. The CDR3 here is CASRTDADTEAFF. The CDR3, as DNA: TGTGCCAGCAGAACCGATGCGGACACTGAAGCTTTCTTT.

CDR3 sequence (DNA): TGCAGCGTTTCACTGGGATGGGGCACCGGGGAGCTGTTTTTT. It codes for CSVSLGWGTGELFF. This chain connects TRBV29-1 to TRBJ2-2; D unresolved. V was shortened by 5 bases and J by 4 bases, with 14 bases between the two germline ends. The CDR3 covers 14 residues. Germline V lookup: CDR1 SQVTM, CDR2 ANQGSEA.

The chain employs TRBV13 and TRBJ1-3; D not resolved. The CDR3 consists of 14 residues. V dropped 6 bases and J dropped 4 bases, with 13 bases sitting between them. Per the germline V gene, CDR1 is PRHDT and CDR2 is FYEKMQ (reference sequence). CDR3 DNA sequence: TGTGCCAGCAGTGGAAGGGCTCAGGGAAACACCATATATTTT. This encodes CASSGRAQGNTIYF.

For this clone: One base away lies a much larger clone, so this may be a sequencing read error. V gene TRBV9 combines with J gene TRBJ2-5; weak D call: TRBD2 (5 bases). The end of the DNA aligns better with TRBJ2-7, so the J call may be wrong. Germline V gene data show CDR1 as SGDLS and CDR2 as YYNGEE. The CDR3 runs 18 residues. CDR3 in amino acids: CASPEAGKTKQVPYEQYF. CDR3 nucleotide sequence: TGTGCCAGCCCCGAAGCTGGTAAGACTAAGCAGGTTCCCTACGAGCAGTACTTC.

The chain joins TRBV5-1 to TRBJ1-1, with TRBD1 as a possible D gene (5 bases). Germline values: CDR1 SGHRS, CDR2 YFSETQ. The CDR3 contains 16 residues. V lost 0 bases and J 6 bases, leaving 18 bases between the germline ends. The CDR3 region has the DNA TGCGCCAGCAGCTTGGGGCTTGGGACCGACGGCGCTGAAGCTTTCTTT. This gives the protein CASSLGLGTDGAEAFF. Complete variable domain (other parts from reference TRBV5-1 and TRBJ1-1): KAGVTQTPRYLIKTRGQQVTLSCSPISGHRSVSWYQQTPGQGLQFLFEYFSETQRNKGNFPGRFSGRQFSNSRSEMNVSTLELGDSALYLCASSLGLGTDGAEAFFGQGTRLTVV.

A few counts support this clone. The rearrangement joins TRBV28 to TRBJ2-5; TRBD1 aligns across 7 bases. CDR1 MDHEN and CDR2 SYDVKM come from the germline V gene. V was pared by 6 bases and J by 1 base, with 5 bases of the junction left unmatched. CDR3 length equals 14 residues. CDR3 sequence (DNA): TGTGCCAGCAGCCGGAGACAGGGCCAAGAGACCCAGTACTTC. Protein sequence: CASSRRQGQETQYF. Full variable domain (outside the CDR3, taken from reference TRBV28 and TRBJ2-5): DVKVTQSSRYLVKRTGEKVFLECVQDMDHENMFWYRQDPGLGLRLIYFSYDVKMKEKGDIPEGYSVSREKKERFSLILESASTNQTSMYLCASSRRQGQETQYFGPGTRLLVL.

This clone was recorded a few times. The V gene is TRBV6-1, the J gene TRBJ1-3; 7 positions agree with TRBD1. The germline V gene has CDR1 MNHNS and CDR2 SASEGT. This CDR3 has 15 residues. J lost 2 bases, V lost 1 base, and 2 bases had no gene match. The CDR3 reads CASSEGTGPGNTIYF. Here the CDR3 DNA reads TGTGCCAGCAGTGAAGGGACAGGACCTGGAAACACCATATATTTT.

The chain recombines TRBV13 with TRBJ2-7; D may be TRBD1 (5 bases). Germline CDR1 PRHDT, CDR2 FYEKMQ (reference sequence). Trimming took off 10 bases at V and 6 bases at J, with 19 bases between the two ends. CDR3 length: 13 amino acids. The CDR3 DNA reads as TGTGCCACCTCCCAGGGAACTCGAGTCGAGCAGTACTTC. It encodes CATSQGTRVEQYF.

The chain carries TRBV11-2 and TRBJ2-1; 9 bases line up with TRBD2. J was trimmed by 7 bases and V by 10 bases; bases with no gene match: 11. The CDR3 sequence is 14 residues long. Germline-derived CDR1 and CDR2 are SGHAT and FQNNGV. The CDR3 sequence is CATHGTSLGNEQFF. In DNA form, the CDR3 reads TGTGCCACCCACGGGACTAGCTTGGGGAATGAGCAGTTCTTC.

CDR3 bases: TGTGCCAGCAGTGAGCCTCCGCTGGTACTGTACAATGAGCAGTTCTTC. This gives the protein CASSEPPLVLYNEQFF. This chain uses TRBV6-4 with TRBJ2-1; unclear D gene. V was pared by 3 bases and J by 4 bases, with 16 bases between. This CDR3 region has 16 residues. From germline, CDR1 is MRHNA and CDR2 SNTAGT.

This clone has a single count. The rearrangement joins TRBV7-3 to TRBJ2-1, with 10 bases lining up with TRBD1. The CDR3 covers 15 residues. The V gene's germline CDR1 is SGHTA and CDR2 FQGTGA. With 5 bases clipped from V and 7 bases from J, the junction kept 8 bases outside the gene matches. CDR3 loop: CASSQGTGVGNEQFF. Written as DNA, the CDR3 is TGTGCCAGCAGCCAGGGGACAGGGGTTGGTAATGAGCAGTTCTTC. Based on the CDR3 plus reference TRBV7-3 and TRBJ2-1, the full variable domain is GAGVSQTPSNKVTEKGKYVELRCDPISGHTALYWYRQSLGQGPEFLIYFQGTGAADDSGLPNDRFFAVRPEGSVSTLKIQRTERGDSAVYLCASSQGTGVGNEQFFGPGTRLTVL.

In its sample, this clone was seen many times. Other DNA sequences in the sample encode the same CDR3. V gene TRBV30 combines with J gene TRBJ1-2; 12 bases fit TRBD1. The CDR3 length is 16 residues. Germline loops: CDR1 GTSNPN, CDR2 SVGIG (reference sequence). V gave up 4 bases and J gave up 8 bases; unmatched junction bases: 14. As DNA, the CDR3 is TGTGCCTGGAACTTTCTCCGGGACAGGGGGCGCCGAGGCTACACCTTC. Encoded protein: CAWNFLRDRGRRGYTF.

The J gene is TRBJ2-3, the V gene TRBV19; D might be TRBD2 (6 bases). This CDR3 is built from 13 residues. Germline-derived CDR1 and CDR2 are LNHDA and SQIVND (reference sequence). V lost 7 bases and J lost 1, with 9 bases in between. The CDR3 DNA reads as TGTGCCAGTACTGGAGGGGGCACAGATACGCAGTATTTT. The encoded protein is CASTGGGTDTQYF. The variable domain in full, with the rest retrieved from reference TRBV19 and TRBJ2-3, is DGGITQSPKYLFRKEGQNVTLSCEQNLNHDAMYWYRQDPGQGLRLIYYSQIVNDFQKGDIAEGYSVSREKKESFPLTVTSAQKNPTAFYLCASTGGGTDTQYFGPGTRLTVL.

This clone appeared a few times. The junction departs from germline at one end; a sequencing error may be responsible. The rearrangement uses TRBV5-4 and TRBJ2-5; the D gene is possibly TRBD2 (5 bases). CDR3 length: 13 residues. Germline assignment: CDR1 SGHNT and CDR2 YYREEE (reference sequence). CDR3 in DNA: TGCGCCAGCAGCCTTCGGGAACAAGAGACCCAGTACTTC. Translation: CASSLREQETQYF.

A note on this clone: At one end, the junction sequence differs from germline, possibly due to a read error. Other nucleotide sequences from this sample produce the same CDR3. The chain has TRBV15 and TRBJ1-5, with 9 nucleotides matching TRBD1. CDR1 is LNHNV and CDR2 is YYDKDF in the germline V gene (reference sequence). CDR3 length equals 15 residues. The CDR3 DNA reads as TGTGCCACCAGCAGGGACAGGGGATGGGATCAACCCCAGCATTTT. Translation: CATSRDRGWDQPQHF. Supplemented by reference TRBV15 and TRBJ1-5, the full variable domain reads DAMVIQNPRYQVTQFGKPVTLSCSQTLNHNVMYWYQQKSSQAPKLLFHYYDKDFNNEADTPDNFQSRRPNTSFCFLDIRSPGLGDTAMYLCATSRDRGWDQPQHFGDGTRLSIL.

The genes are TRBV6-6 and TRBJ2-3; perhaps TRBD2 as D (6 bases). Trimming cost V 5 bases and J 2 bases, with 11 bases left between them. This CDR3 has 14 amino acids. In germline, CDR1 is MNHNY, CDR2 SVGAGI (reference sequence). The CDR3 sequence is CASSTGLITDTQYF. CDR3 sequence (DNA): TGTGCCAGCAGTACGGGACTTATCACAGATACGCAGTATTTT.

In regard to this clone: Other nucleotide sequences in the sample specify the same CDR3. This chain links TRBV7-9 with TRBJ2-5; D remains ambiguous. Germline values: CDR1 SEHNR, CDR2 FQNEAQ (reference sequence). The CDR3 extends over 11 amino acids. The ends were cut back, 7 bases at V and 4 bases at J, with 7 bases in the middle. The CDR3 is CASTPGETQYF. The CDR3 bases are TGTGCCAGCACCCCAGGAGAGACCCAGTACTTC.

The CDR3 reads CATSTSPEGPGGYTF. Written as DNA, the CDR3 is TGTGCCACCAGCACCTCCCCGGAGGGCCCGGGGGGCTACACCTTC. The J gene is TRBJ1-2, the V gene TRBV15; D not resolved. The CDR3 runs 15 residues. Germline V gene sequence: CDR1 LNHNV, CDR2 YYDKDF (reference sequence). V lost 4 bases to trimming and J lost 8 bases, with 20 bases between them.

The J gene is TRBJ1-2, the V gene TRBV28; D might be TRBD1 (5 bases). The CDR3 consists of 13 residues. V lost 2 bases and J 4 bases, leaving 8 bases between the germline ends. Germline assignment: CDR1 MDHEN and CDR2 SYDVKM. CDR3 DNA: TGTGCCAGCAGTTTACTGCAGGGCTATGGCTACACCTTC. It yields the protein CASSLLQGYGYTF.